These 27 T cell receptor beta chains originate from one sample sequenced in a study of blood T cells in healthy people across ages (dated by TCRdb to between 2015 and 2017). Libraries were made using 5' RACE. The instrument was an Illumina HiSeq 2500. A second PCR of roughly 7 to 11 cycles was performed with a sample-barcoded 5' primer and a J-beta primer mix. The public reads were run again by TCRdb, first through fastp at Q25 and then through MiXCR, and only productive beta chains were kept. Identical CDR3 protein sequences are pooled into one entry, listed with their most common genes and DNA. Counted in this sample were roughly 680,000 distinct CDR3 sequences; 40% to 65% of them appeared once. The ten largest clonotypes hold 13% of the sample. Sequenced sample: blood. All receptors derive from a woman at least 80 years old in good health.

This clonotype has only one observation. The chain couples TRBV5-5 to TRBJ2-7; 9 nucleotides match TRBD1. The DNA end is a closer match to TRBJ2-5, so the J assignment may be wrong. Germline V gives CDR1 SGHKS, CDR2 YYEKEE (reference sequence). CDR3 length: 15 amino acids. The CDR3: CAGHPGQGPQETQYF. CDR3 nucleotide sequence: TGTGCCGGCCATCCGGGACAGGGACCCCAAGAGACCCAGTACTTC.

This clonotype was picked up one time. This chain connects TRBV20-1 to TRBJ2-6, with D perhaps TRBD1 or TRBD2 (5 bases each). Germline values: CDR1 DFQATT, CDR2 SNEGSKA (reference sequence). With 6 bases removed from V and 4 bases from J, the gap between germline ends came to 16 bases. This CDR3 is 15 amino acids long. Here the CDR3 reads CSAKTGRGGANVLTF. Written as DNA, the CDR3 is TGCAGTGCGAAGACGGGACGTGGGGGGGCCAACGTCCTGACTTTC.

The chain uses TRBV12-3 or TRBV12-4 and TRBJ2-7; perhaps D is TRBD1 or TRBD2 (5 bases each). The CDR3 is 14 amino acids. V was trimmed by 6 bases and J by 2 bases, leaving 14 bases between them. As DNA, the CDR3 is TGTGCCAGCAGAAGGGACGCGGGTCCCTACGAGCAGTACTTC. Translating gives CASRRDAGPYEQYF.

The chain couples TRBV12-3 or TRBV12-4 to TRBJ2-3; possible D gene TRBD2, 5 bases. The V gene lost 3 bases and the J gene lost 5 bases, with 15 bases spanning the gap. The CDR3 is made up of 15 amino acids. Here the CDR3 DNA reads TGTGCCAGCAGTTTCGGCGGGTCGGCCCGAGATACGCAGTATTTT. Protein product: CASSFGGSARDTQYF.

This clonotype has only a few counts. The rearrangement joins TRBV4-1 to TRBJ2-1, with 12 bases identical to TRBD2. The V segment lost 2 bases and the J segment 5 bases; nucleotides outside the gene matches: 7. This CDR3 is built from 17 residues. CDR1 is MGHRA, CDR2 YSYEKL, per germline. The CDR3 region has the DNA TGCGCCAGCAGCCAACTGCGGACTAGCGGGATCGACAATGAGCAGTTCTTC. Translating it yields CASSQLRTSGIDNEQFF.

The chain uses TRBV29-1 and TRBJ2-5; TRBD1 matches at 9 bases. CDR1 is SQVTM, CDR2 ANQGSEA, per germline. The ends lost 3 bases at V and 7 bases at J; junction bases unmatched: 12. The CDR3 contains 15 residues. CDR3 sequence reads: CSVDPTGGYPGTQYF. The CDR3, as DNA: TGCAGCGTTGACCCTACAGGGGGCTATCCGGGGACCCAGTACTTC.

The chain links TRBV20-1 to TRBJ2-1, with TRBD2 as a possible D gene (7 bases). From germline, CDR1 is DFQATT and CDR2 SNEGSKA (reference sequence). This CDR3 is built from 15 residues. The CDR3 nucleotides read TGCAGCCGTAGGGGGAGGGGGGCATCCTACAATGAGCAGTTCTTC. It translates to CSRRGRGASYNEQFF.

The chain carries TRBV7-9 and TRBJ2-3; D tentatively fits TRBD1 or TRBD2 (5 bases each). The CDR3 is made up of 15 amino acids. Trimming stripped 5 bases from V and 3 bases from J, with 15 bases between. Germline assignment: CDR1 SEHNR and CDR2 FQNEAQ (reference sequence). The CDR3 DNA follows: TGTGCCAGCAGCCCATATGGCAGGGAGACAGATACGCAGTATTTT. Its translation: CASSPYGRETDTQYF.

This chain links TRBV12-3 or TRBV12-4 with TRBJ2-7; 8 bases match TRBD1. The J call could be wrong; TRBJ2-4 is a better fit for the DNA end. The CDR3 is made up of 15 amino acids. The CDR3 loop reads CASIPGAGGTYIQYF. The CDR3 nucleotides are TGTGCCAGCATTCCTGGGGCAGGGGGCACTTACATTCAGTACTTC.

This clonotype was seen a few times. This chain links TRBV20-1 with TRBJ2-5; D gene ambiguous. Germline CDR1 and CDR2: DFQATT and SNEGSKA (reference sequence). The CDR3 covers 14 residues. V was shortened by 3 bases and J by 1 base, with 12 bases between the two germline ends. CDR3 bases: TGCAGTGCTAGTGGAAACAGTCCCCAAGAGACCCAGTACTTC. It translates to CSASGNSPQETQYF.

The chain combines TRBV6-6 with TRBJ2-5; TRBD2 is a possible D gene (5 bases). This CDR3 has 12 residues. V was cut by 8 bases and J by 0 bases, with 7 bases left in between. The V gene's germline CDR1 is MNHNY and CDR2 SVGAGI (reference sequence). CDR3 sequence (DNA): TGTGCCAGCGGGGAGTACCAAGAGACCCAGTACTTC. Protein sequence: CASGEYQETQYF.

Concerning this clonotype: A much larger clone sits a single nucleotide away, making a read error possible. The V and J genes are TRBV5-5 and TRBJ2-3; no clear D. Trimming stripped 6 bases from V and 4 bases from J, with 6 bases between. The germline CDR1 and CDR2 sequences are SGHKS and YYEKEE (reference sequence). CDR3 length equals 11 residues. The CDR3 region is CASNFPDTQYF. The CDR3, as DNA: TGTGCCAGCAACTTCCCAGATACGCAGTATTTT.

This clonotype was detected ten times or more. The chain joins TRBV12-3 or TRBV12-4 to TRBJ2-5; 7 positions agree with TRBD1. This CDR3 has 12 amino acids. V shed 9 bases, J shed 7 bases, and the junction held 8 bases outside the gene matches. The CDR3 nucleotides read TGTGCCAGTCGACAGGGCTCGTGGACCCAGTACTTC. Translating it yields CASRQGSWTQYF.

This clonotype was found many times. The chain has TRBV27 and TRBJ1-2; a possible D gene is TRBD1 (6 bases). With 5 bases removed from V and 2 bases from J, the gap between germline ends came to 15 bases. Germline CDR1 reads MNHEY; CDR2 reads SMNVEV (reference sequence). The CDR3 is 15 amino acids. CDR3 DNA: TGTGCCAGCAGTGCTTATGACAGGATGAACTATGGCTACACCTTC. Protein product: CASSAYDRMNYGYTF.

The rearrangement links TRBV6-9 to TRBJ2-4; the D is unclear. The CDR3 spans 15 residues. Trimming shortened V by 3 bases and J by 1 base, and 10 bases separated the two germline ends. From germline, CDR1 is MNHGY and CDR2 SVAAGI. The CDR3 coding sequence is TGTGCCAGCAGTTACGGTGGGGTGGCCAAAAACATTCAGTACTTC. Amino acids: CASSYGGVAKNIQYF.

This chain uses TRBV5-1 with TRBJ2-3; D is ambiguous. Germline CDR1 SGHRS, CDR2 YFSETQ. Trimming took 4 bases from V and 5 from J, leaving 11 bases between them. The CDR3 covers 13 residues. The CDR3 sequence is CASSGVIGDTQYF. DNA of the CDR3: TGCGCCAGCAGCGGGGTGATAGGAGATACGCAGTATTTT.

This clonotype was detected ten times or more. This chain connects TRBV6-6 to TRBJ2-7; unclear D gene. V gave up 6 bases and J gave up 6 bases, with 18 bases separating them. CDR1 and CDR2 from the germline V gene are MNHNY and SVGAGI (reference sequence). The CDR3 is 14 amino acids. The CDR3 DNA reads TGTGCCAGCAGCCTAGACGAAAAACGGAGCGAGCAGTACTTC. It specifies CASSLDEKRSEQYF.

The sample holds many counts of this clonotype. The CDR3 spells CASSLRTRRNTQYF. In DNA, the CDR3 is TGTGCCAGCAGTCTCCGGACTAGGAGAAATACGCAGTATTTT. The chain carries TRBV12-3 or TRBV12-4 and TRBJ2-3, with 7 nucleotides matching TRBD2. With 5 bases clipped from V and 7 bases from J, the junction kept 9 bases outside the gene matches. This CDR3 comprises 14 residues.

The chain uses TRBV27 and TRBJ2-3; 12 bases line up with TRBD2. Trimming removed 5 bases from V and 5 bases from J; junction bases left unmatched: 5. Germline V gene data show CDR1 as MNHEY and CDR2 as SMNVEV (reference sequence). CDR3 length equals 15 residues. CDR3 in amino acids: CASSRTSGIVDTQYF. Written as DNA, the CDR3 is TGTGCCAGCAGTAGGACTAGCGGGATAGTAGATACGCAGTATTTT.

About this clonotype: One junction end does not reproduce the germline sequence, and a read error may be involved. The rearrangement joins TRBV20-1 to TRBJ2-3, with unresolved D. The germline gives CDR1 DFQATT, CDR2 SNEGSKA (reference sequence). This CDR3 spans 13 amino acids. CDR3 protein: CSARDPFRDTQYF. CDR3 in DNA: TGCAGTGCCAGAGATCCCTTTAGAGATACGCAGTATTTT.

The rearrangement links TRBV5-1 to TRBJ2-2; D unclear. CDR3 length: 15 residues. Looked up from germline, CDR1 is SGHRS and CDR2 is YFSETQ. V was pared by 4 bases and J by 5 bases, with 15 bases between. The CDR3 sequence: CASSVGLGKTGELFF. In nucleotides, the CDR3 is TGCGCCAGCAGCGTGGGTTTGGGTAAAACCGGGGAGCTGTTTTTT.

The V call is TRBV18, the J call TRBJ1-2; 9 bases match TRBD1. Looked up from germline, CDR1 is KGHSH and CDR2 is LQKENI. V lost 2 bases, J lost 8 bases, and 6 bases stayed unmatched. The CDR3 extends over 14 amino acids. Here the CDR3 DNA reads TGTGCCAGCTCACCAAGGAGGACAGGGGACGGCTACACCTTC. This translates into CASSPRRTGDGYTF.

The sample holds many counts of this clonotype. V gene TRBV5-6 combines with J gene TRBJ2-7; TRBD2 agrees at 7 bases. This CDR3 spans 14 amino acids. The junction had 9 bases not matched to a gene; V was cut back by 5 bases and J by 4 bases. CDR1 is SGHDT, CDR2 YYEEEE, per germline. The CDR3 DNA reads TGTGCCAGCAGTTACGCGACGGGGGGATACGAGCAGTACTTC. This translates into CASSYATGGYEQYF.

The chain couples TRBV20-1 to TRBJ1-1; D not certain. V lost 0 bases and J 1 base, leaving 6 bases between the germline ends. CDR3 size: 13 residues. CDR1 is DFQATT and CDR2 is SNEGSKA in the germline V gene (reference sequence). The DNA of the CDR3 is TGCAGTGCTAGAGATCATAAGAACACTGAAGCTTTCTTT. Amino acids: CSARDHKNTEAFF.

The genes are TRBV27 and TRBJ2-1; perhaps TRBD2 as D (7 bases). V lost 4 bases to trimming and J lost 8 bases, with 24 bases between them. The CDR3 sequence is 17 residues long. Germline CDR1 reads MNHEY; CDR2 reads SMNVEV (reference sequence). The chain's CDR3 is CASSSQRGGITGHEQFF. In DNA, the CDR3 is TGTGCCAGCAGTTCACAACGCGGGGGAATAACAGGGCATGAGCAGTTCTTC.

About this clonotype: One end of the junction does not line up with germline, which may come from a read error. The rearrangement links TRBV2 to TRBJ2-1; 8 bases align to TRBD2. The CDR3 extends over 14 amino acids. In germline, CDR1 is SNHLY, CDR2 FYNNEI. DNA for the CDR3: TGTGCCAGCAGTGACAGCGGGAGTTACAATGGGCAGTTCTTC. Its protein is CASSDSGSYNGQFF.

This clonotype came up a few times. V is TRBV29-1 and J is TRBJ2-3, with D possibly being TRBD1 or TRBD2 (7 bases each). Germline CDR1 and CDR2: SQVTM and ANQGSEA. The CDR3 covers 11 residues. V gave up 8 bases and J gave up 6 bases, with 12 bases separating them. The CDR3 sequence is CSTGEGDTQYF. CDR3 nucleotide sequence: TGCAGCACAGGGGAGGGGGATACGCAGTATTTT.